The clone carrying this TCR beta chain appeared a few times. From germline, CDR1 is SGHNT and CDR2 YYREEE (reference sequence). V lost 4 bases and J lost 3, with 11 bases in between. This CDR3 has 13 residues. This entry is derived from a study of identical twins. Template switching (which added a universal primer site) was used, and cDNA carried unique molecular identifiers. TCRdb reprocessed the 5' RACE reads via MiXCR and lists one record per CDR3 protein. The repertoire holds about 260,000 distinct CDR3 sequences, with about 7% as singletons. These data were also reused for a study on yellow fever vaccine responses in identical twins.

The chain uses TRBV5-4 and TRBJ2-7; D ambiguous. This TCR came from a woman aged 18-29 years in good health. Sequencing input: memory (CD45RO+) T cells sorted from blood. In nucleotides, the CDR3 is TGTGCCAGCAGCAATCCTAATAGCTACGAGCAGTACTTC. Residues: CASSNPNSYEQYF.